This T cell receptor (beta chain) was obtained from a study of radiation and T cells in renal cell carcinoma. This clone came up once. Generated by immunoSEQ multiplex PCR, the TCRdb table keeps only in-frame clones and is missing some. This sample has roughly 120,000 clones, with 81% found just once. The time point denotes: blood 2 weeks post-SBRT. Treatment defined: 15 Gy SBRT to primary tumor, nephrectomy 4 weeks later. The CDR3 covers 14 residues. CDR1 is SGHTA, CDR2 FQGTGA, per germline. The ends were cut back, 3 bases at V and 4 bases at J, with 10 bases in the middle. The specimen was blood, collected from a patient whose treatment included radiotherapy and nephrectomy. This chain uses TRBV7-3 with TRBJ2-1, with D unresolved. This TCR was recovered from a woman aged 55-69 years with renal cell carcinoma. The CDR3 region has the DNA TGTGCCAGCAGCTTCAAGGACGGGTACAATGAGCAGTTCTTC. It codes for CASSFKDGYNEQFF. Full variable domain (remainder filled in from reference TRBV7-3 and TRBJ2-1): GAGVSQTPSNKVTEKGKYVELRCDPISGHTALYWYRQSLGQGPEFLIYFQGTGAADDSGLPNDRFFAVRPEGSVSTLKIQRTERGDSAVYLCASSFKDGYNEQFFGPGTRLTVL.